These T cell receptor beta chains were read from a single sample in a study of blood T cell repertoires in COVID-19. Measured with immunoSEQ multiplex PCR; TCRdb has only the in-frame clones, and not every one. The table shows 140,000 or so clones, with approximately 84% occurring only once. Material: peripheral blood. The receptors derive from a human donor in a cohort sampled during active COVID-19. The conserved cysteine and the conserved F or W are not part of the CDR3 here.

j_call v_call cdr3_aa
TRBJ1-2 TRBV3-1/TRBV3-2 ASRQKGAGYT
TRBJ2-1 TRBV27 ASSFRRTPSSYNEQF
TRBJ2-7 TRBV6-1 ASSERSGGMGEQY
TRBJ1-1 TRBV6-6 ASSYPLGPNTEAF
TRBJ1-1 TRBV11-2 ASSLGTQNTEAF
TRBJ2-6 TRBV10-1 ASSSLRSGANVLT
TRBJ2-3 TRBV5-1 ASSSQPPGQGTDTQY
TRBJ1-2 TRBV25-1 ASSAHSYGYT
TRBJ1-1 TRBV28 ASSLLGGSTEAF
TRBJ1-2 TRBV5-1 ASRARTGGLGYT
TRBJ1-1 TRBV6-5 ASRATGGAAEAF
TRBJ1-1 TRBV6-5 ASSYSGQGAEAF
TRBJ1-1 TRBV12-3/TRBV12-4 ASSPLNTEAF
TRBJ2-5 TRBV11-2 ASSPSDSQETQY
TRBJ1-2 TRBV28 ASGNYRRGYT
TRBJ1-2 TRBV7-9 ASSWDRGRYGYT
TRBJ2-3 TRBV4-1 ASSQGGQTGTRWV
TRBJ2-7 TRBV6-5 ASMLQGSPYEQY
TRBJ2-7 TRBV28 ASRTSGAYEQY
TRBJ1-1 TRBV19 ASSPGPGSQIAEAF
TRBJ2-3 TRBV7-9 ASSATSGATDTQY
TRBJ2-7 TRBV2 ASRIDRAPHYEQY
TRBJ1-5 TRBV6-5 ASSYSWRPGTQPQH
TRBJ2-1 TRBV6-6 ASSRPLAASSYNEQF